This entry is about one T cell receptor beta chain. In the authors' methods: A classifier for distant metastasis in papillary thyroid cancer was constructed using CDR3 differences observed across clinicopathological groups. With MiXCR, TCRdb called clones anew from the PCR reads. It is TCRdb's table, rather than the study itself, that gives the V and J calls and clone size. The repertoire holds approximately 25,000 clones, with roughly an eighth as singletons. This specimen comes from a study of metastatic and nonmetastatic thyroid tumors. Study at large: Repertoires of blood and of tissue (tumor or nodule) from malignant and benign thyroid patients were compared.

The CDR3 covers 14 residues. V was clipped by 2 bases and J by 10 bases; unmatched bases: 10. Per the germline V gene, CDR1 is MNHEY and CDR2 is SMNVEV (reference sequence). Thyroid surgery had not been preceded by any treatment in any patient. The gene calls are TRBV27 and TRBJ1-1; 7 bases match TRBD1. The material sequenced was blood. The source of this sequence is a female donor with papillary thyroid cancer or a benign thyroid nodule (not recorded which). Some clones in this sample may be carry-over from other donors' samples. The DNA for the CDR3 is TGTGCCAGCAGTTTAACCGGGACAGCCTGGGTAGCTTTCTTT. The encoded protein is CASSLTGTAWVAFF.